The rows below give T cell receptor beta chains drawn from one sample of a study of early stage breast cancer tumors. Measured with immunoSEQ multiplex PCR; TCRdb has only the in-frame clones, and not every one. The data contain tens of thousands of clones, around two thirds of them singletons. Sequencing used blood. These receptors were obtained from a person in their fifties with breast cancer. CDR3s include the opening cysteine and the closing phenylalanine or tryptophan. A D gene is named only where the DNA matches it firmly. Not every row has a clone size; where given, it reads once, few, many or a size class.

TRBV5-1	TRBD1	-	TRBJ1-2	CASSPGQGEGYTF	TGCGCCAGCAGTCCGGGACAGGGGGAGGGCTACACCTTC
TRBV10-3	-	few	TRBJ2-3	CAISGTADTDTQYF	TGTGCCATCAGTGGGACAGCTGACACAGATACGCAGTATTTT
TRBV7-2	-	-	TRBJ1-6	CASSAGPYNSPLHF	TGTGCCAGCAGCGCGGGGCCCTATAATTCACCCCTCCACTTT
TRBV14	TRBD1	-	TRBJ2-4	CASSQLTGLDIQYF	TGTGCCAGCAGCCAACTGACAGGGTTGGACATTCAGTACTTC
TRBV15	TRBD2	-	TRBJ2-7	CATSSRSGTPYEQYF	TGTGCCACCAGCAGCCGAAGCGGGACTCCCTACGAGCAGTACTTC
TRBV2	TRBD2	few	TRBJ2-7	CASSGELAGLDF	TGTGCCAGCAGTGGGGAACTAGCGGGATTGGACTTC
TRBV11-3	-	-	TRBJ2-5	CASSLTRLETQYF	TGTGCCAGCAGCTTGACTAGGTTGGAGACCCAGTACTTC
TRBV25-1	-	-	TRBJ1-5	CASSGDSRNQPQHF	TGTGCCAGCAGTGGAGACAGTCGCAATCAGCCCCAGCATTTT
TRBV28	TRBD2	-	TRBJ2-3	CASSLVSGGAADTQYF	TGTGCCAGCAGTTTAGTAAGCGGGGGGGCAGCAGATACGCAGTATTTT
TRBV5-3	TRBD1	once	TRBJ1-2	CARSPTRDRGDYGYTF	TGTGCCAGAAGCCCGACCCGGGACAGGGGGGACTATGGCTACACCTTC
TRBV5-1	-	few	TRBJ2-7	CASSLGVLYEQYF	TGCGCCAGCAGCTTGGGTGTCCTCTACGAGCAGTACTTC
TRBV10-2	-	-	TRBJ1-1	CATWDAGVMNTEAFF	TGCGCCACCTGGGATGCAGGGGTGATGAACACTGAAGCTTTCTTT
TRBV5-4	TRBD2	few	TRBJ2-1	CASRPTSGRINEQFF	TGTGCCAGCAGGCCTACTAGCGGGAGGATCAATGAGCAGTTCTTC
TRBV19	-	-	TRBJ1-5	CASSKGGRGQPQHF	TGTGCCAGTAGCAAAGGGGGTCGAGGACAGCCCCAGCATTTT
TRBV5-8	-	-	TRBJ1-5	CASSTGQRNQPQHF	TGTGCCAGCAGCACCGGACAGCGCAATCAGCCCCAGCATTTT
TRBV27	TRBD2	-	TRBJ2-7	CASSFTAGVSYEQYF	TGTGCCAGCAGTTTCACAGCGGGAGTCTCCTACGAGCAGTACTTC
TRBV19	-	-	TRBJ1-4	CASRRDPGATNEKLFF	TGTGCCAGTAGGAGGGATCCGGGAGCAACTAATGAAAAACTGTTTTTT
TRBV18	TRBD2	few	TRBJ2-1	CANTNTAGYPPFF	TGTGCCAACACCAATACAGCGGGATACCCACCGTTCTTC
TRBV7-9	TRBD1	-	TRBJ1-2	CASSKRTGTNYGYTF	TGTGCCAGCAGCAAACGGACAGGGACAAACTATGGCTACACCTTC
TRBV7-2	-	-	TRBJ1-2	CASSLSSAGVLYGYTF	TGTGCCAGCAGCTTATCTTCGGCAGGGGTTCTCTATGGCTACACCTTC
TRBV5-1	TRBD1	few	TRBJ1-2	CASSLTGGANYGYTF	TGCGCCAGCAGCTTAACAGGGGGAGCTAACTATGGCTACACCTTC
TRBV2	TRBD2	-	TRBJ2-5	CASSETRTSRQTQYF	TGTGCCAGCAGTGAGACCCGGACTAGCAGACAGACCCAGTACTTC
TRBV5-1	TRBD2	few	TRBJ2-1	CASSLGPAGGSYNEQFF	TGCGCCAGCAGCTTGGGCCCAGCGGGGGGATCCTACAATGAGCAGTTCTTC
TRBV7-3	-	-	TRBJ2-1	CASSFTAYNEQFF	TGTGCCAGCAGCTTTACAGCCTACAATGAGCAGTTCTTC
TRBV27	-	few	TRBJ1-5	CASSLWRDQPQHF	TGTGCCAGCAGTTTATGGAGAGATCAGCCCCAGCATTTT
TRBV11-1	TRBD1	-	TRBJ1-2	CASSLDPGQGPSGYTF	TGTGCCAGCAGCTTAGACCCGGGACAGGGGCCTTCTGGCTACACCTTC
TRBV5-1	-	-	TRBJ1-1	CASFRPGVGDRDTEAFF	TGCGCCAGCTTCCGTCCAGGGGTGGGGGATAGGGACACTGAAGCTTTCTTT
TRBV4-2	TRBD2	few	TRBJ2-1	CASSQELRTSNEQFF	TGTGCCAGCAGCCAAGAACTCCGGACTAGCAATGAGCAGTTCTTC
TRBV5-1	TRBD2	-	TRBJ2-1	CASSLGPAGEESEQFF	TGCGCCAGCAGCCTCGGACCAGCGGGAGAGGAAAGTGAGCAGTTCTTC
TRBV28	-	-	TRBJ1-5	CASSSLGGSNQPQHF	TGTGCCAGCAGTTCCCTGGGAGGTAGCAATCAGCCCCAGCATTTT
TRBV29-1	-	-	TRBJ2-7	CSAGPSYEQYF	TGCAGCGCTGGGCCCTCCTACGAGCAGTACTTC
TRBV6-6	-	-	TRBJ1-1	CASSQGITEAFF	TGTGCCAGCAGCCAGGGTATCACTGAAGCTTTCTTT
TRBV5-1	TRBD2	-	TRBJ2-7	CASGEGTSFEQYF	TGCGCCAGCGGGGAGGGGACTTCCTTCGAGCAGTACTTC
TRBV5-1	-	-	TRBJ2-1	CASSPPVIGTQYNEQFF	TGCGCCAGCAGCCCGCCCGTTATCGGGACACAGTACAATGAGCAGTTCTTC
TRBV29-1	-	once	TRBJ1-4	CSVLGVNEKLFF	TGCAGCGTCCTCGGGGTTAATGAAAAACTGTTTTTT
TRBV19	-	-	TRBJ2-3	CASSLSRSTDTQYF	TGTGCCAGTAGTTTATCCAGGAGCACAGATACGCAGTATTTT
TRBV19	-	-	TRBJ1-2	CASSMRRVNYGYTF	TGTGCCAGTAGTATGCGCAGGGTCAACTATGGCTACACCTTC
TRBV19	-	-	TRBJ1-1	CASTWPGATEAFF	TGTGCCAGTACCTGGCCAGGGGCCACTGAAGCTTTCTTT
TRBV6-5	-	-	TRBJ1-1	CASSYREMNTEAFF	TGTGCCAGCAGTTACCGGGAAATGAACACTGAAGCTTTCTTT
TRBV29-1	-	-	TRBJ2-2	CSVEQGSGELFF	TGCAGCGTTGAACAGGGAAGCGGGGAGCTGTTTTTT
TRBV7-2	TRBD1	-	TRBJ2-6	CASSFGQGAQGANVLTF	TGTGCCAGCAGCTTCGGACAGGGGGCTCAGGGGGCCAACGTCCTGACTTTC
TRBV28	TRBD1	-	TRBJ2-2	CASSLQGAHTGELFF	TGTGCCAGCAGTTTACAGGGGGCGCACACCGGGGAGCTGTTTTTT
TRBV19	TRBD1	-	TRBJ2-6	CASGQGASGANVLTF	TGTGCCAGTGGACAGGGGGCGTCTGGGGCCAACGTCCTGACTTTC
TRBV5-1	TRBD2	-	TRBJ2-7	CASSLVLAGGSYEQYF	TGCGCCAGCAGCTTGGTACTAGCGGGAGGCTCCTACGAGCAGTACTTC
TRBV29-1	-	-	TRBJ2-6	CSVEPGSPGANVLTF	TGCAGCGTTGAACCCGGGTCCCCAGGGGCCAACGTCCTGACTTTC
TRBV9	TRBD1	-	TRBJ2-2	CASSVQGAVGELFF	TGTGCCAGCAGCGTGCAGGGGGCGGTCGGGGAGCTGTTTTTT
TRBV2	TRBD2	-	TRBJ2-3	CASQLAGGPDTQYF	TGTGCCAGCCAACTAGCGGGGGGACCAGATACGCAGTATTTT
TRBV5-5	-	-	TRBJ2-1	CASSFDWRGYNEQFF	TGTGCCAGCAGCTTTGACTGGCGGGGATACAATGAGCAGTTCTTC
TRBV7-8	TRBD1	-	TRBJ2-6	CASSLTWDRLSGANVLTF	TGTGCCAGCAGCTTAACTTGGGACAGGCTCTCTGGGGCCAACGTCCTGACTTTC
TRBV7-2	-	-	TRBJ2-4	CASSLVFGQGGKNIQYF	TGTGCCAGCAGCTTAGTTTTCGGACAAGGGGGCAAAAACATTCAGTACTTC